One and the same sample provided the 21 T cell receptor beta chains below, sequenced in a study of blood T cell repertoires in COVID-19 (dated by TCRdb to 2020 to 2021). To prepare the library, the immunoSEQ multiplex PCR assay was applied. The source is immuneACCESS, and TCRdb retained only in-frame sequences with V and J called. Part of the clones is not carried over; for the studies checked, unresolved V genes explain less than half of this, and the remainder is unexplained. This sample gives roughly 70,000 clones in total; 77% of them show up just once. Under 2.5% of the sample goes to the ten largest clones. The sequenced sample consisted of peripheral blood. The receptors come from a man aged 70-80 years with COVID-19, enrolled during active disease.

This chain uses TRBV20-1 with TRBJ1-2, with D hard to call. There are 12 residues in the CDR3. The V gene's germline CDR1 is DFQATT and CDR2 SNEGSKA (reference sequence). V was shortened by 3 bases and J by 1 base, with 6 bases between the two germline ends. CDR3 sequence: CSASTDNYGYTF. The DNA of the CDR3 is TGCAGTGCTAGTACAGATAACTATGGCTACACCTTC.

The rearrangement links TRBV19 to TRBJ2-4; the match to TRBD2 covers 9 bases. J gave up 8 bases and V 5 bases, and 10 bases lay outside the gene matches. In germline, CDR1 is LNHDA, CDR2 SQIVND (reference sequence). This CDR3 contains 15 residues. The CDR3 protein is CASSSQREARDIQYF. The CDR3 DNA sequence: TGTGCCAGTAGTTCCCAGCGGGAGGCGCGGGACATTCAGTACTTC.

The chain employs TRBV5-4 and TRBJ2-1, with TRBD2 matching over 10 bases. This CDR3 has 18 residues. J gave up 5 bases and V 6 bases, and 17 bases lay outside the gene matches. The V gene's germline CDR1 is SGHNT and CDR2 YYREEE (reference sequence). CDR3 amino acids: CASNVGGPGTSANNEQFF. CDR3 sequence (DNA): TGTGCCAGCAACGTGGGGGGCCCCGGGACTAGCGCTAACAATGAGCAGTTCTTC.

Written as DNA, the CDR3 is TGTGCCAGCAGTTACTCGCGGCAGGGGGAGGTGGAGACCCAGTACTTC. Translating gives CASSYSRQGEVETQYF. The chain is built from TRBV6-2 or TRBV6-3 and TRBJ2-5, with D perhaps matching TRBD1 (7 bases). The V gene's germline CDR1 is MNHEY and CDR2 SVGEGT. V was trimmed by 0 bases and J by 5 bases, leaving 16 bases between them. The CDR3 contains 16 residues.

V is TRBV7-3 and J is TRBJ2-1; TRBD2 matches at 7 bases. The CDR3 is 14 residues long. Germline assignment: CDR1 SGHTA and CDR2 FQGTGA. Germline trimming cut 4 bases from V and 9 bases from J; bases unmatched to any gene: 9. Here the CDR3 reads CASSYKGLDSEQFF. CDR3 coding DNA: TGTGCCAGCAGCTACAAAGGACTAGATAGTGAGCAGTTCTTC.

This clone was found once. The CDR3 region is CASSLSSGKNYSPLHF. DNA for the CDR3: TGTGCCAGCAGCTTATCAAGCGGAAAAAACTATTCACCCCTCCACTTT. This chain joins TRBV7-8 and TRBJ1-6; unclear D gene. V lost 2 bases and J lost 8, with 16 bases in between. The CDR3 sequence is 16 residues long. Germline CDR1 reads SGHVS; CDR2 reads FQNEAQ.

This rearrangement joins TRBV28 to TRBJ2-5; 7 bases agree with TRBD1. Germline V CDR1 and CDR2: MDHEN, SYDVKM. Losses at the gene ends were 2 bases for V and 1 base for J; bases not matched to a gene: 4. This CDR3 spans 15 amino acids. DNA of the CDR3: TGTGCCAGCAGTTTACGAGGGGGCGGCCAAGAGACCCAGTACTTC. This encodes CASSLRGGGQETQYF.

The J gene is TRBJ1-5, the V gene TRBV24-1; 7 bases fit TRBD1. The germline V gene has CDR1 KGHDR and CDR2 SFDVKD. The CDR3 covers 13 residues. V shed 9 bases, J shed 7 bases, and the junction held 8 bases outside the gene matches. In nucleotides, the CDR3 is TGTGCCACCTCCGACAGGGCGGAGCAGCCCCAGCATTTT. Encoded protein: CATSDRAEQPQHF.

In its sample, this clone was seen a few times. The DNA for the CDR3 is TGTGCCAGCTCACCGGGACTAGTCCGAACCAGCGAGCAGTACTTC. Residues: CASSPGLVRTSEQYF. This chain links TRBV18 with TRBJ2-7; the match to TRBD2 covers 8 bases. J gave up 6 bases and V 3 bases, and 10 bases lay outside the gene matches. Germline CDR1 reads KGHSH; CDR2 reads LQKENI. The CDR3 covers 15 residues.

CDR3 sequence reads: CASSEGHGEETQYF. For the CDR3, the DNA is TGTGCCAGCAGTGAAGGGCACGGGGAGGAGACCCAGTACTTC. The gene calls are TRBV6-1 and TRBJ2-5; D may be TRBD2 (5 bases). CDR1 and CDR2 from the germline V gene are MNHNS and SASEGT. The CDR3 is 14 residues long. The V and J ends lost 1 base and 5 bases respectively, with 11 bases between them.

The chain links TRBV28 to TRBJ2-1; D might be TRBD2 (6 bases). The CDR3 has 17 residues. V was trimmed by 5 bases and J by 3 bases, leaving 20 bases between them. Germline CDR1 reads MDHEN; CDR2 reads SYDVKM. The CDR3 region is CASSPLGTVMLYNEQFF. Here the CDR3 DNA reads TGTGCCAGCAGTCCCCTAGGGACTGTTATGCTCTACAATGAGCAGTTCTTC.

This clone was observed a handful of times. The chain has TRBV11-2 and TRBJ1-3, with a possible D match to TRBD1 (5 bases). With 1 base removed from V and 4 bases from J, the gap between germline ends came to 17 bases. This CDR3 has 17 residues. Germline CDR1 and CDR2: SGHAT and FQNNGV. The CDR3 nucleotides read TGTGCCAGCAGCTTAGGAGGCAGTGGGGCGAGAGGAAACACCATATATTTT. Its translation: CASSLGGSGARGNTIYF.

The gene calls are TRBV18 and TRBJ2-7, with 9 bases lining up with TRBD1. Germline CDR1 and CDR2: KGHSH and LQKENI. The CDR3 extends over 15 amino acids. Trimming removed 8 bases from V and 3 bases from J; junction bases left unmatched: 11. CDR3 residues: CASATGTGPYYEQYF. CDR3 nucleotides: TGTGCCAGCGCCACGGGGACAGGGCCCTACTACGAGCAGTACTTC.

This clone was detected only a few times. This chain links TRBV11-2 with TRBJ1-2; 7 positions match TRBD1. The germline gives CDR1 SGHAT, CDR2 FQNNGV. The CDR3 covers 15 residues. Trimming took 1 base from V and 8 from J; bases not matched to a gene: 10. CDR3 region: CASSLGDRATLGYTF. DNA of the CDR3: TGTGCCAGCAGCTTAGGTGACAGGGCCACACTCGGCTACACCTTC.

V is TRBV4-3 and J is TRBJ1-1, with 9 bases matching TRBD1. CDR3 length: 16 amino acids. CDR1 is LGHNA, CDR2 YSLEER, per germline. V lost 4 bases and J lost 3; bases outside the gene matches: 9. The CDR3 nucleotides are TGCGCCAGCAGCCGTCTACAGGGGGCGGCGGACACTGAAGCTTTCTTT. Residues: CASSRLQGAADTEAFF.

V gene TRBV5-4 combines with J gene TRBJ2-1; 11 nucleotides line up with TRBD2. Germline CDR1 is SGHNT and CDR2 is YYREEE (reference sequence). The trim removed 4 bases at V and 8 bases at J, leaving 8 bases unmatched. The CDR3 runs to 15 residues. The CDR3 here is CASSLLAGVIDEQFF. The CDR3 DNA reads TGTGCCAGCAGCCTACTAGCGGGAGTAATCGATGAGCAGTTCTTC.

This chain joins TRBV7-8 and TRBJ2-3; the D gene is possibly TRBD2 (6 bases). CDR1 is SGHVS, CDR2 FQNEAQ, per germline. The germline V and J ends were trimmed by 5 bases and 0 bases, with 15 bases remaining between them. This CDR3 has 16 residues. The CDR3 reads CASSGWAGPSTDTQYF. CDR3 nucleotide sequence: TGTGCCAGCAGCGGCTGGGCGGGACCTAGCACAGATACGCAGTATTTT. The whole variable domain, remainder taken from reference TRBV7-8 and TRBJ2-3, is GAGVSQSPRYKVAKRGQDVALRCDPISGHVSLFWYQQALGQGPEFLTYFQNEAQLDKSGLPSDRFFAERPEGSVSTLKIQRTQQEDSAVYLCASSGWAGPSTDTQYFGPGTRLTVL.

This chain connects TRBV18 to TRBJ1-1; no definite D call. This CDR3 is built from 13 residues. Germline V gene lookup returns CDR1 KGHSH and CDR2 LQKENI. V lost 0 bases, J lost 4 bases, and 6 bases lay in between. CDR3 sequence: CASSPPSSTEAFF. CDR3 sequence (DNA): TGTGCCAGCTCACCACCGTCTAGCACTGAAGCTTTCTTT.

The V call is TRBV7-2, the J call TRBJ1-5; the match to TRBD1 covers 7 bases. The trim removed 5 bases at V and 7 bases at J, leaving 8 bases unmatched. The CDR3 consists of 14 residues. Germline values: CDR1 SGHTA, CDR2 FQGNSA. The CDR3 protein is CASSPSRGNQPQHF. As DNA, the CDR3 is TGTGCCAGCAGCCCATCCAGGGGGAACCAGCCCCAGCATTTT.

The chain links TRBV5-6 to TRBJ1-3; 9 bases are a match to TRBD1. The CDR3 is 17 residues long. The germline V gene encodes CDR1 SGHDT and CDR2 YYEEEE. V trimming: 0 bases; J trimming: 3 bases; junction bases outside the gene matches: 7. The CDR3 is CASSLVLTGGSGNTIYF. CDR3 nucleotide sequence: TGTGCCAGCAGCTTGGTGCTCACAGGGGGCAGTGGAAACACCATATATTTT.

This clone showed up just a few times. The chain joins TRBV5-4 to TRBJ2-7; 7 bases align to TRBD1. J was trimmed by 0 bases and V by 0 bases; bases with no gene match: 3. This CDR3 has 15 residues. The germline V gene has CDR1 SGHNT and CDR2 YYREEE (reference sequence). Here the CDR3 reads CASSLDRGNSYEQYF. The DNA of the CDR3 is TGTGCCAGCAGCTTGGACAGGGGAAACTCCTACGAGCAGTACTTC. Using reference TRBV5-4 and TRBJ2-7 for the parts outside the CDR3, the full variable domain is ETGVTQSPTHLIKTRGQQVTLRCSSQSGHNTVSWYQQALGQGPQFIFQYYREEENGRGNFPPRFSGLQFPNYSSELNVNALELDDSALYLCASSLDRGNSYEQYFGPGTRLTVT.